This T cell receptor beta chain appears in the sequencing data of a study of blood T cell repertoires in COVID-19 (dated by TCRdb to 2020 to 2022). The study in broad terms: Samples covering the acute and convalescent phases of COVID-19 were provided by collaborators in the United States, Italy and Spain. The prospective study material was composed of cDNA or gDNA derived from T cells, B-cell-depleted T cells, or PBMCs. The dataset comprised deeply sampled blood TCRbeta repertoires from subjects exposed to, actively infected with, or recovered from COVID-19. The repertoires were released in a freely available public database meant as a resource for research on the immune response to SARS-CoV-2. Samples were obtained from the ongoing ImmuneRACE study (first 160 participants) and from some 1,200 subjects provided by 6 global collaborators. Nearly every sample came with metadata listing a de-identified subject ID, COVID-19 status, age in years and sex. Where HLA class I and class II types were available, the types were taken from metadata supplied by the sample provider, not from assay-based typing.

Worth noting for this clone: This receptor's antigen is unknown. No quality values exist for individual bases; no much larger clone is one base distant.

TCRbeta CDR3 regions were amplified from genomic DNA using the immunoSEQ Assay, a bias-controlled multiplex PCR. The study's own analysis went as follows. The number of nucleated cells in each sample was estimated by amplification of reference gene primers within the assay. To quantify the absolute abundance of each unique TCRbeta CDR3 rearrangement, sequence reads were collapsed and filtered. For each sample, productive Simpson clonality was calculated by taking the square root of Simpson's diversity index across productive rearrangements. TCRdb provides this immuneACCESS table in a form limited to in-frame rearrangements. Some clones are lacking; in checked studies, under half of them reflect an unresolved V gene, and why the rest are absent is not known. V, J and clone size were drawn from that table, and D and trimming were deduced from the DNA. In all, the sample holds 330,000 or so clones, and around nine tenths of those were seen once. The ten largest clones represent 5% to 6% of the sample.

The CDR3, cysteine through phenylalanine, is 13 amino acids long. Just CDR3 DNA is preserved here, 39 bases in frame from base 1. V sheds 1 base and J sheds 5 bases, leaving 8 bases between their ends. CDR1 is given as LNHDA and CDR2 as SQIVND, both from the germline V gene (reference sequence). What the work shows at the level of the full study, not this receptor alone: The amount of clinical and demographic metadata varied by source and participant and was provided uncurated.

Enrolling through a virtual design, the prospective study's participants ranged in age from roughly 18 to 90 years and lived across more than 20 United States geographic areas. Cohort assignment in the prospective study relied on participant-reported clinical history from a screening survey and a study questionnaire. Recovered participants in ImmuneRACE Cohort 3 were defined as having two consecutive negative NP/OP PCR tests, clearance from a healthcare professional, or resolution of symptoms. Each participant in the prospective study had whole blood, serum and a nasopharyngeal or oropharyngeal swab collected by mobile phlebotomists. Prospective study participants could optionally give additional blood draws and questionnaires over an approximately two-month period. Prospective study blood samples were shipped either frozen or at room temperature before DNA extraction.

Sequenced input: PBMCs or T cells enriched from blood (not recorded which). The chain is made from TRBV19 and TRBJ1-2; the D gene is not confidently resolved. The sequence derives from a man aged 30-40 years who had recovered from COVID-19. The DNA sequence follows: TGTGCCAGTAGTATAGGTGAGCCATATGGCTACACCTTC. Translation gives CASSIGEPYGYTF.